The clone carrying this T cell receptor beta chain has only a few counts. Its antigen is not known. These data come from a study of identical twins' blood T cells. Per the original methods: Each library had roughly 2 to 3.6 million CDR3 reads and about 100,000 to nearly 500,000 clonotypes. TCRdb used MiXCR to reprocess the 5' RACE reads, holding one entry per CDR3 protein. The V and J calls and clone size come from TCRdb's table, not from the authors' own analysis. The repertoire holds 300,000 to 400,000 distinct CDR3 sequences, with roughly 27% as singletons. Study conclusions and caveats: Abundant TCRbeta CDR3s overlapped more between twins than with unrelated donors.

V lost 1 base to trimming and J lost 4 bases; unmatched junction nucleotides: 4. The CDR3 totals 15 residues. CDR1 is LGHDT, CDR2 YNNKEL, per germline (reference sequence). This sequence joins TRBV3-1 and TRBJ1-5; 7 bases fit TRBD1. Sequencing was carried out using PBMCs. The TCR sequence derives from a woman aged 18 to 55 in good health. The CDR3 coding sequence is TGTGCCAGCAGCCAAGCCCCAGGGGGGAATCAGCCCCAGCATTTT. Its translation is CASSQAPGGNQPQHF.